These 18 T cell receptor beta chains were all obtained from the same sample, sequenced in a study of control samples from healthy donors and cancer patients. Measured with immunoSEQ multiplex PCR; TCRdb has only the in-frame clones, and not every one. The sample includes about 140,000 clones, about 89% seen only once; the top ten take around 7.3%. The specimen was blood. The source is a man aged 18 to 29 in good health.

The V gene is TRBV9, the J gene TRBJ2-1; D is uncertain. The CDR3 covers 12 residues. Germline assignment: CDR1 SGDLS and CDR2 YYNGEE. V dropped 3 bases and J dropped 4 bases, with 5 bases sitting between them. The CDR3 is CASSALYNEQFF. CDR3 DNA: TGTGCCAGCAGCGCCCTATACAATGAGCAGTTCTTC.

The chain has TRBV5-1 and TRBJ2-2; 8 positions match TRBD2. The CDR3 is made up of 16 amino acids. The ends lost 4 bases at V and 5 bases at J; junction bases unmatched: 10. Germline V lookup: CDR1 SGHRS, CDR2 YFSETQ. DNA of the CDR3: TGCGCCAGCAGCCCAGGACTAGCCCGGGGTACCGGGGAGCTGTTTTTT. Encoded protein: CASSPGLARGTGELFF. Full variable domain (remainder filled in from reference TRBV5-1 and TRBJ2-2): KAGVTQTPRYLIKTRGQQVTLSCSPISGHRSVSWYQQTPGQGLQFLFEYFSETQRNKGNFPGRFSGRQFSNSRSEMNVSTLELGDSALYLCASSPGLARGTGELFFGEGSRLTVL.

This chain joins TRBV4-1 and TRBJ2-7; D is perhaps TRBD1 or TRBD2 (5 bases each). With 3 bases removed from V and 4 bases from J, the gap between germline ends came to 16 bases. The CDR3 has 15 residues. Germline CDR1 reads MGHRA; CDR2 reads YSYEKL. This CDR3 is CASSQGTAGAYEQYF. Here the CDR3 DNA reads TGCGCCAGCAGCCAGGGGACGGCCGGGGCGTACGAGCAGTACTTC.

In DNA, the CDR3 is TGTGCCAGCAGTGTCGACAGGGTACTCACAGATACGCAGTATTTT. Translating it yields CASSVDRVLTDTQYF. The genes are TRBV6-4 and TRBJ2-3; the match to TRBD1 covers 7 bases. Unmatched junction bases numbered 6, after V lost 4 bases and J lost 2 bases. The CDR3 length is 15 residues. Germline V CDR1 and CDR2: MRHNA, SNTAGT.

The chain links TRBV3-1 (or the pseudogene TRBV3-2) to TRBJ1-2, with D maybe TRBD1 (5 bases). CDR3 size: 13 residues. Trimming pared 1 base from V and 5 bases from J, leaving 8 bases between. Germline V lookup: CDR1 LGHDT, CDR2 YNNKEL (reference sequence). This chain's CDR3 is CASSQAQGYGYTF. The CDR3 coding sequence is TGTGCCAGCAGCCAAGCCCAGGGTTATGGCTACACCTTC.

The V call is TRBV4-2, the J call TRBJ1-6, with 8 bases aligning to TRBD1. The trim removed 0 bases at V and 6 bases at J, leaving 13 bases unmatched. The CDR3 consists of 19 residues. CDR1 is LGHNA, CDR2 YNFKEQ, per germline. CDR3 residues: CASSQDRGPSTALNSPLHF. The CDR3 DNA is TGTGCCAGCAGCCAAGACAGGGGGCCCTCCACTGCCCTTAATTCACCCCTCCACTTT.

V is TRBV25-1 and J is TRBJ1-4; D is possibly TRBD1 (6 bases). Trimming cost V 1 base and J 8 bases, with 17 bases left between them. Germline loops: CDR1 MGHDK, CDR2 SYGVNS. The CDR3 extends over 16 amino acids. CDR3 loop: CASSEWLGATEEKLFF. In DNA, the CDR3 is TGTGCCAGCAGTGAATGGTTGGGGGCGACGGAGGAAAAACTGTTTTTT.

The V call is TRBV30, the J call TRBJ2-1; D might be TRBD1 or TRBD2, each matching 7 bases. V was cut by 4 bases and J by 9 bases, with 19 bases left in between. The CDR3 covers 14 residues. Germline V gene data show CDR1 as GTSNPN and CDR2 as SVGIG (reference sequence). CDR3 coding DNA: TGTGCCTGGAACCACTTACAGGGGAGGGGTGAGCAGTTCTTC. As protein: CAWNHLQGRGEQFF. Using reference TRBV30 and TRBJ2-1 for the parts outside the CDR3, the full variable domain is SQTIHQWPATLVQPVGSPLSLECTVEGTSNPNLYWYRQAAGRGLQLLFYSVGIGQISSEVPQNLSASRPQDRQFILSSKKLLLSDSGFYLCAWNHLQGRGEQFFGPGTRLTVL.

This chain uses TRBV5-6 with TRBJ2-4, with D possibly TRBD1 on 5 matching bases. Per germline, CDR1 SGHDT and CDR2 YYEEEE. V lost 1 base, J lost 0 bases, and 20 bases lay in between. The length of the CDR3 is 19 residues. The CDR3: CASSLSATAMLRAKNIQYF. The CDR3 nucleotides are TGTGCCAGCAGCTTGTCCGCGACAGCCATGTTGAGAGCCAAAAACATTCAGTACTTC.

This sequence joins TRBV10-1 and TRBJ1-1; D may be TRBD1 (6 bases). Per germline, CDR1 WNHNN and CDR2 SYGVQD (reference sequence). Trimming pared 7 bases from V and 3 bases from J, leaving 9 bases between. This CDR3 contains 12 residues. The CDR3 DNA is TGCGCCAGCAAGAGGGGGTACACTGAAGCTTTCTTT. This encodes CASKRGYTEAFF.

The gene calls are TRBV19 and TRBJ1-5; maybe TRBD1 (5 bases). Between the trimmed V and J ends, which lost 5 bases and 2 bases, there was a span of 19 bases. The length of the CDR3 is 17 residues. Looked up from germline, CDR1 is LNHDA and CDR2 is SQIVND (reference sequence). The CDR3 protein is CASSRLGDFSGNQPQHF. The CDR3 DNA is TGTGCCAGTAGTCGACTCGGGGACTTTTCAGGCAATCAGCCCCAGCATTTT.

The V call is TRBV11-1, the J call TRBJ2-2; D tentatively reads TRBD1 or TRBD2 (5 bases each). Trimming removed 2 bases at V and 5 bases at J, with 12 bases between. The V gene's germline CDR1 is SGHAT and CDR2 FQDESV (reference sequence). This CDR3 has 15 residues. CDR3 in amino acids: CASSLLIGATGELFF. The CDR3 DNA is TGTGCCAGCAGCTTACTAATCGGGGCTACCGGGGAGCTGTTTTTT.

The CDR3 DNA reads TGCGCCAGCAGCCAATCCGGGGACAATGAGCAGTTCTTC. Translating it yields CASSQSGDNEQFF. This sequence joins TRBV4-3 and TRBJ2-1; tentative D call: TRBD2 (5 bases). Trimming stripped 2 bases from V and 5 bases from J, with 7 bases between. Per germline, CDR1 LGHNA and CDR2 YSLEER. This CDR3 region has 13 residues.

The V gene is TRBV7-9, the J gene TRBJ2-6; 7 bases are shared with TRBD1. Per germline, CDR1 SEHNR and CDR2 FQNEAQ (reference sequence). V shed 3 bases, J shed 1 base, and the junction held 3 bases outside the gene matches. CDR3 length equals 16 residues. For the CDR3, the DNA is TGTGCCAGCAGCTTGGGGACAGTGTCTGGGGCCAACGTCCTGACTTTC. Protein product: CASSLGTVSGANVLTF. Supplemented by reference TRBV7-9 and TRBJ2-6, the full variable domain reads DTGVSQNPRHKITKRGQNVTFRCDPISEHNRLYWYRQTLGQGPEFLTYFQNEAQLEKSRLLSDRFSAERPKGSFSTLEIQRTEQGDSAMYLCASSLGTVSGANVLTFGAGSRLTVL.

This clone was seen only a few times. The V call is TRBV2, the J call TRBJ2-3; tentative D call: TRBD2 (5 bases). V lost 1 base and J lost 1, with 12 bases in between. Germline V gene data show CDR1 as SNHLY and CDR2 as FYNNEI. This CDR3 comprises 16 residues. The chain's CDR3 is CASSEGWSEGTDTQYF. The CDR3 DNA sequence: TGTGCCAGCAGTGAAGGCTGGTCGGAGGGCACAGATACGCAGTATTTT.

The V and J genes are TRBV19 and TRBJ2-4; D may correspond to TRBD1 or TRBD2 (5 bases each). Trimming took 3 bases from V and 0 from J, leaving 18 bases between them. Germline V gives CDR1 LNHDA, CDR2 SQIVND (reference sequence). CDR3 length equals 18 residues. Here the CDR3 DNA reads TGTGCCAGTAGTATGGGGTCCAAGTGGGACCAAGCCAAAAACATTCAGTACTTC. This codes for CASSMGSKWDQAKNIQYF.

V is TRBV3-1 (or the pseudogene TRBV3-2) and J is TRBJ1-2; the D is unclear. The germline V gene encodes CDR1 LGHDT and CDR2 YNNKEL (reference sequence). The CDR3 runs to 14 residues. V shed 1 base and J shed 2 bases, with 8 bases lying between them. CDR3 DNA: TGTGCCAGCAGCCAAGCGGGGAGGAACTATGGCTACACCTTC. As protein: CASSQAGRNYGYTF.

V and J are TRBV28 and TRBJ1-2, with TRBD1 as a possible D gene (5 bases). Germline V gene sequence: CDR1 MDHEN, CDR2 SYDVKM. V lost 3 bases to trimming and J lost 8 bases, with 19 bases between them. The CDR3 length is 15 residues. The CDR3 region is CASSLLSGRDRGYTF. CDR3 sequence (DNA): TGTGCCAGCAGTTTGCTGAGTGGTAGGGACCGGGGCTACACCTTC.